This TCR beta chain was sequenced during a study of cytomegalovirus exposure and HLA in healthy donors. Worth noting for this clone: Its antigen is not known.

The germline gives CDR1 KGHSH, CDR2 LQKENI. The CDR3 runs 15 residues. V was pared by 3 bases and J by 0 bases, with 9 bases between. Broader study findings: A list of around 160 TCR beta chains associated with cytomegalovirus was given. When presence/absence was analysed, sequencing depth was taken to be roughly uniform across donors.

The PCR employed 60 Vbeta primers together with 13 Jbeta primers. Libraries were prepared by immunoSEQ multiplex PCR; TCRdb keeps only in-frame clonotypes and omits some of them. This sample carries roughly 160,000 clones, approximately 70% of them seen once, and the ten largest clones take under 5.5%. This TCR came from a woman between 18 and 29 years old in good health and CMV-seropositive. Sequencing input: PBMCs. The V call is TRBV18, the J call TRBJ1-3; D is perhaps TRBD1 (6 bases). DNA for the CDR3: TGTGCCAGCTCACCGCGGACAGACTCTGGAAACACCATATATTTT. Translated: CASSPRTDSGNTIYF.